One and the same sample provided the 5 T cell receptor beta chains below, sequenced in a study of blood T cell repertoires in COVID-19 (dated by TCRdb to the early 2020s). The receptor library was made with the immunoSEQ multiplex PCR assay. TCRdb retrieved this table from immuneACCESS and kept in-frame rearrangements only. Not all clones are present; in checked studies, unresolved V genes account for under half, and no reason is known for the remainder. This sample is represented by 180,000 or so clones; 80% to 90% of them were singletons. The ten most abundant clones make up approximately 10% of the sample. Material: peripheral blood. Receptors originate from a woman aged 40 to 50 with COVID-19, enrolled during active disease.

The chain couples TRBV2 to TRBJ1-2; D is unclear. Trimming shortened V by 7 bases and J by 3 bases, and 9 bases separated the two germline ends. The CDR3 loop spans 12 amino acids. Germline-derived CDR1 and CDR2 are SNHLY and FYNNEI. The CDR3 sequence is CASNGFYYGYTF. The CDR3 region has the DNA TGTGCCAGCAACGGGTTTTACTATGGCTACACCTTC.

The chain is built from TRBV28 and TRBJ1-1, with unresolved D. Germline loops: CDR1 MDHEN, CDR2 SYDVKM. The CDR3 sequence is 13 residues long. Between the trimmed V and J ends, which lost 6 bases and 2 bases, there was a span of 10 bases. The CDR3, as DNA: TGTGCCAGCAGCTCAGAGGTCAACACTGAAGCTTTCTTT. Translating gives CASSSEVNTEAFF.

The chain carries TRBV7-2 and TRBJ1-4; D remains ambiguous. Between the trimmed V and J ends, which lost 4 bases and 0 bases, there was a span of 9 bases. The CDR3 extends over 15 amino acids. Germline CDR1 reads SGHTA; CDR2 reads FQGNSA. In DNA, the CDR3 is TGTGCCAGCAGCTCGCGCCGAACAACTAATGAAAAACTGTTTTTT. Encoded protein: CASSSRRTTNEKLFF.

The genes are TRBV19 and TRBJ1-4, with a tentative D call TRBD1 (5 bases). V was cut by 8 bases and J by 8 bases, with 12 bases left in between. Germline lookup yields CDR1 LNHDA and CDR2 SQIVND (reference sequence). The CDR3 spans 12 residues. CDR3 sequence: CASRGGNEKLFF. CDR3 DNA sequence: TGTGCCAGTCGGGGGGGGAACGAAAAACTGTTTTTT. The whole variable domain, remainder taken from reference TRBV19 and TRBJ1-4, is DGGITQSPKYLFRKEGQNVTLSCEQNLNHDAMYWYRQDPGQGLRLIYYSQIVNDFQKGDIAEGYSVSREKKESFPLTVTSAQKNPTAFYLCASRGGNEKLFFGSGTQLSVL.

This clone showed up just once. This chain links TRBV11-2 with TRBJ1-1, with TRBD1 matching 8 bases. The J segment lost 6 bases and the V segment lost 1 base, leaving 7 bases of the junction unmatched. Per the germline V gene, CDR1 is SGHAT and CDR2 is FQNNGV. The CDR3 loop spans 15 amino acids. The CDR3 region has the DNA TGTGCCAGCAGCTTAGTCCAGGGGGCCTCTGCTGAAGCTTTCTTT. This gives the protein CASSLVQGASAEAFF.